The 3 T cell receptor beta chains given below trace back to one sample, sequenced in a study of cytomegalovirus exposure and HLA in healthy donors. PCR amplification relied on 60 Vbeta primers (plus 13 Jbeta primers). Profiled with immunoSEQ multiplex PCR; TCRdb holds only in-frame clones, not every one. Of about 90,000 clones listed, roughly three quarters are singletons. The specimen was PBMCs. These receptors were taken from a man aged 30 to 39 in good health and CMV-seronegative.

The chain links TRBV11-2 to TRBJ1-1; D might be TRBD1 (6 bases). Trimming shortened V by 2 bases and J by 6 bases, and 28 bases separated the two germline ends. From germline, CDR1 is SGHAT and CDR2 FQNNGV. The CDR3 contains 19 residues. In DNA, the CDR3 is TGTGCCAGCAGCTTATTTTCGTTGGCGTCAGGGGAGATTACCCCTGAAGCTTTCTTT. This sequence encodes CASSLFSLASGEITPEAFF.

The chain links TRBV4-2 to TRBJ2-1; TRBD2 matches 8 bases. Germline-derived CDR1 and CDR2 are LGHNA and YNFKEQ. With V trimmed by 4 bases and J by 4 bases, 3 bases remained unmatched. The CDR3 runs 14 residues. The DNA of the CDR3 is TGTGCCAGCAGCCTAGCGGGGCTTTACAATGAGCAGTTCTTC. Amino acids: CASSLAGLYNEQFF.

The count of this clone is one. V is TRBV2 and J is TRBJ1-6; possible D gene TRBD1, 6 bases. This CDR3 comprises 15 residues. From germline, CDR1 is SNHLY and CDR2 FYNNEI. The V gene lost 3 bases and the J gene lost 6 bases, with 12 bases spanning the gap. CDR3 in amino acids: CASSDGGAGNSPLHF. CDR3 sequence (DNA): TGTGCCAGCAGTGATGGGGGCGCGGGTAATTCACCCCTCCACTTT.